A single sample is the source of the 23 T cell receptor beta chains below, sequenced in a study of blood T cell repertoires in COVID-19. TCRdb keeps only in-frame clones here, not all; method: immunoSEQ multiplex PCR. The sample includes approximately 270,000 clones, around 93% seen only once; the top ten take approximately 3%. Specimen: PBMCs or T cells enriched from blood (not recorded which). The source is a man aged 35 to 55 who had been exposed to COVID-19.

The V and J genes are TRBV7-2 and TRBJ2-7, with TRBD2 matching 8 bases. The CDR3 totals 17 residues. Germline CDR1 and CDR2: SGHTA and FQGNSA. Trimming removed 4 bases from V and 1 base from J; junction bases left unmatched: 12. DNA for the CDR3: TGTGCCAGCAGCTCCGGGGTTAGCGGGGCACCTTCCTACGAGCAGTACTTC. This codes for CASSSGVSGAPSYEQYF.

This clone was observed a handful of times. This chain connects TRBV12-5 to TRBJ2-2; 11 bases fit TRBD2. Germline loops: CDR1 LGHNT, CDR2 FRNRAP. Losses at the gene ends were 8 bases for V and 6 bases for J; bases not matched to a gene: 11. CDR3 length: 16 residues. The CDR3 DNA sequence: TGTGCTAGTCTCGGTCGGTATAGCGGGAGGGCCGGGGAGCTGTTTTTT. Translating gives CASLGRYSGRAGELFF. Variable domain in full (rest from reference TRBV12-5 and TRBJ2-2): DARVTQTPRHKVTEMGQEVTMRCQPILGHNTVFWYRQTMMQGLELLAYFRNRAPLDDSGMPKDRFSAEMPDATLATLKIQPSEPRDSAVYFCASLGRYSGRAGELFFGEGSRLTVL.

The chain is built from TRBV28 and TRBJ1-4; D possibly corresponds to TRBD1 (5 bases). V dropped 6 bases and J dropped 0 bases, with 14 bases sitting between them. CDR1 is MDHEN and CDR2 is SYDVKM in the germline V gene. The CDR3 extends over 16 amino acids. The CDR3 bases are TGTGCCAGCAGACTCCGTCCAGGGACAACTAATGAAAAACTGTTTTTT. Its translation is CASRLRPGTTNEKLFF.

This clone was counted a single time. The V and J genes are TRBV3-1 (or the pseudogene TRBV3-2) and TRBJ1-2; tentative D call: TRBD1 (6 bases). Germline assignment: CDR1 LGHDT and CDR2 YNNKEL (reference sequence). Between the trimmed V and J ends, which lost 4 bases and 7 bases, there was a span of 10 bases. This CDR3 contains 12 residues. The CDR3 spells CASSPQGRGYTF. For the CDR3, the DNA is TGTGCCAGCAGCCCACAGGGCCGTGGCTACACCTTC.

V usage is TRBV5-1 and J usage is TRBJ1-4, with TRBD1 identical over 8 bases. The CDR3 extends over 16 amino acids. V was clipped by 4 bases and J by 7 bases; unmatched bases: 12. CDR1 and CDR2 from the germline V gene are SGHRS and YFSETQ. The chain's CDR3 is CASSQTRQGSSEKLFF. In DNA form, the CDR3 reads TGCGCCAGCAGCCAAACACGACAGGGGAGCAGTGAAAAACTGTTTTTT.

The CDR3 region is CASSMDSYGYTF. The CDR3 DNA reads TGCGCCAGCAGCATGGACAGCTATGGCTACACCTTC. V gene TRBV5-1 combines with J gene TRBJ1-2, with D possibly matching TRBD1 (6 bases). Germline lookup yields CDR1 SGHRS and CDR2 YFSETQ. This CDR3 region has 12 residues. The germline V and J ends were trimmed by 4 bases and 4 bases, with 8 bases remaining between them.

CDR3 protein: CASSLVGTDNTEAFF. The CDR3 DNA reads TGCGCCAGCAGCTTGGTTGGGACAGATAACACTGAAGCTTTCTTT. The chain combines TRBV5-1 with TRBJ1-1, with TRBD1 identical over 7 bases. The CDR3 spans 15 residues. V was pared by 0 bases and J by 2 bases, with 4 bases of the junction left unmatched. The germline gives CDR1 SGHRS, CDR2 YFSETQ.

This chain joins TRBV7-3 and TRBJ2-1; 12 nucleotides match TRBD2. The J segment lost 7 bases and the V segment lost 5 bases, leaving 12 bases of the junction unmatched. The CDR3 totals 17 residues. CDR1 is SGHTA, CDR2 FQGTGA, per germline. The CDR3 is CASSPKRGLAGPNEQFF. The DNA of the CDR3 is TGTGCCAGCAGCCCCAAGCGGGGACTAGCGGGCCCAAATGAGCAGTTCTTC. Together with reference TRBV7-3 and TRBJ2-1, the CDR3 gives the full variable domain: GAGVSQTPSNKVTEKGKYVELRCDPISGHTALYWYRQSLGQGPEFLIYFQGTGAADDSGLPNDRFFAVRPEGSVSTLKIQRTERGDSAVYLCASSPKRGLAGPNEQFFGPGTRLTVL.

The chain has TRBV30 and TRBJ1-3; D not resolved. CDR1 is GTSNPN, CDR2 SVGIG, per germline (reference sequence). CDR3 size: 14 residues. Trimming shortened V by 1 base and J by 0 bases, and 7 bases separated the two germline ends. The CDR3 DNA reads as TGTGCCTGGAGTGAAAACAGCTCTGGAAACACCATATATTTT. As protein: CAWSENSSGNTIYF.

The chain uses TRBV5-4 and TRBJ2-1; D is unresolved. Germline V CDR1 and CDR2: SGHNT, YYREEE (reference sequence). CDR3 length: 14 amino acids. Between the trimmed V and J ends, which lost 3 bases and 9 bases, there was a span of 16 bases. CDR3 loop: CASSWAGASGEQFF. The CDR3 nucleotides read TGTGCCAGCAGCTGGGCTGGCGCCTCCGGTGAGCAGTTCTTC.

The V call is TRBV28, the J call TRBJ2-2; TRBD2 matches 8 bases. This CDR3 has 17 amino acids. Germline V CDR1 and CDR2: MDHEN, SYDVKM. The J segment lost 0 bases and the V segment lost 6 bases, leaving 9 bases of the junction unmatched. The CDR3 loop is CASRPPTSGANTGELFF. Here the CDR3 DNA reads TGTGCCAGCAGACCACCTACTAGCGGAGCGAACACCGGGGAGCTGTTTTTT.

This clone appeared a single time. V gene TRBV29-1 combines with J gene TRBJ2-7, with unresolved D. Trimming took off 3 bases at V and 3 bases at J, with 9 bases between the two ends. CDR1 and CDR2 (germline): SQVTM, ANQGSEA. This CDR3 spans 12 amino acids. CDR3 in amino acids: CSVEAIGYEQYF. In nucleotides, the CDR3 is TGCAGCGTTGAGGCAATTGGCTACGAGCAGTACTTC.

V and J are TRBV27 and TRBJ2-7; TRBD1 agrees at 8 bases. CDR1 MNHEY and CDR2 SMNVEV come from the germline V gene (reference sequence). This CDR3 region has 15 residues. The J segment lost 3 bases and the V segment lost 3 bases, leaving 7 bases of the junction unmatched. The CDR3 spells CASSFGVGQGYEQYF. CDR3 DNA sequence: TGTGCCAGCAGTTTTGGAGTCGGACAGGGCTACGAGCAGTACTTC.

The CDR3 DNA is TGTGCCAGCAGGAGGGGGTCCGGCAATGAGCAGTTCTTC. Its translation: CASRRGSGNEQFF. The V gene is TRBV28, the J gene TRBJ2-1; perhaps TRBD1 as D (6 bases). Looked up from germline, CDR1 is MDHEN and CDR2 is SYDVKM. Trimming pared 6 bases from V and 6 bases from J, leaving 12 bases between. The CDR3 is made up of 13 amino acids. Together with reference TRBV28 and TRBJ2-1, the CDR3 gives the full variable domain: DVKVTQSSRYLVKRTGEKVFLECVQDMDHENMFWYRQDPGLGLRLIYFSYDVKMKEKGDIPEGYSVSREKKERFSLILESASTNQTSMYLCASRRGSGNEQFFGPGTRLTVL.

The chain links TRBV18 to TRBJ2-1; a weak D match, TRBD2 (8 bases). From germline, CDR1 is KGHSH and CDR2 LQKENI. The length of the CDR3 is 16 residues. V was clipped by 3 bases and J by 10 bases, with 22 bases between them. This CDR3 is CASSPPGGGGEKEQFF. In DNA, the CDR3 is TGTGCCAGCTCACCTCCGGGAGGGGGCGGCGAAAAGGAGCAGTTCTTC. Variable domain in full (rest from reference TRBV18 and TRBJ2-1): NAGVMQNPRHLVRRRGQEARLRCSPMKGHSHVYWYRQLPEEGLKFMVYLQKENIIDESGMPKERFSAEFPKEGPSILRIQQVVRGDSAAYFCASSPPGGGGEKEQFFGPGTRLTVL.

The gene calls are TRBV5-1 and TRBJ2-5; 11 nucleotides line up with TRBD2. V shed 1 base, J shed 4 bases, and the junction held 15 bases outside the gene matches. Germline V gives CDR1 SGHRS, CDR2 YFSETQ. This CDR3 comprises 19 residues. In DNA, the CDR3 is TGCGCCAGCAGCTTGTTGCTAGCGGGAGGCCCTGCTACCGGAGAGACCCAGTACTTC. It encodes CASSLLLAGGPATGETQYF. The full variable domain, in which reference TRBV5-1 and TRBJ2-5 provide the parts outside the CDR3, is KAGVTQTPRYLIKTRGQQVTLSCSPISGHRSVSWYQQTPGQGLQFLFEYFSETQRNKGNFPGRFSGRQFSNSRSEMNVSTLELGDSALYLCASSLLLAGGPATGETQYFGPGTRLLVL.

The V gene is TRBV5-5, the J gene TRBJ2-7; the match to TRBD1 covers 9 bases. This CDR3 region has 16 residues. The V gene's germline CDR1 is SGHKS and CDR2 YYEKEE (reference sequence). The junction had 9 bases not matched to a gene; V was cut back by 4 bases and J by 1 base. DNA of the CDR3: TGTGCCAGCAGCGCATCCGGGACAGGGTTTTCCTACGAGCAGTACTTC. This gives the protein CASSASGTGFSYEQYF.

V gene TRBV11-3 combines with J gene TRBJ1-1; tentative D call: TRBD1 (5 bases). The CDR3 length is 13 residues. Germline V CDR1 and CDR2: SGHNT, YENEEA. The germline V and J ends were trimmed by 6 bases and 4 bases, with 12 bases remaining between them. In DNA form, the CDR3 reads TGTGCCAGCAGTCAGGGAGGCGGCACTGAAGCTTTCTTT. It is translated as CASSQGGGTEAFF.

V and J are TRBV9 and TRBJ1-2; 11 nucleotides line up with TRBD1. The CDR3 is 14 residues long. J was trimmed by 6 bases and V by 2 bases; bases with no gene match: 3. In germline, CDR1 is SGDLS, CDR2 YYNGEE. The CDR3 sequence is CASSVTGQGDGYTF. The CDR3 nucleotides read TGTGCCAGCAGCGTCACGGGACAGGGGGATGGCTACACCTTC.

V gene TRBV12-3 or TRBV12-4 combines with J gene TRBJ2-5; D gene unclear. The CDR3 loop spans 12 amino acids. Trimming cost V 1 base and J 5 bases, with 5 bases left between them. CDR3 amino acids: CASSLVLETQYF. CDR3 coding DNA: TGTGCCAGCAGTTTAGTCCTTGAGACCCAGTACTTC.

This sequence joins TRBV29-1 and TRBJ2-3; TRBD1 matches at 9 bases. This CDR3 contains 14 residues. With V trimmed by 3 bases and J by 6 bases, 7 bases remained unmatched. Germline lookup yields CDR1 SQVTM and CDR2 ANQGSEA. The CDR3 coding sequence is TGCAGCGTTGATCCGACAGGGGGATTTGATACGCAGTATTTT. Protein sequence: CSVDPTGGFDTQYF.

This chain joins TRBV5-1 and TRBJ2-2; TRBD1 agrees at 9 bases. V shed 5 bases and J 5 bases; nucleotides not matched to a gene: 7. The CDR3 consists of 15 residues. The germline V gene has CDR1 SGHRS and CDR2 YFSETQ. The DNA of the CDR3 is TGCGCCAGCAGGGAGGGACAGGGAGAGACCGGGGAGCTGTTTTTT. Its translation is CASREGQGETGELFF. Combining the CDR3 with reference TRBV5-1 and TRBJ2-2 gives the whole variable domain KAGVTQTPRYLIKTRGQQVTLSCSPISGHRSVSWYQQTPGQGLQFLFEYFSETQRNKGNFPGRFSGRQFSNSRSEMNVSTLELGDSALYLCASREGQGETGELFFGEGSRLTVL.

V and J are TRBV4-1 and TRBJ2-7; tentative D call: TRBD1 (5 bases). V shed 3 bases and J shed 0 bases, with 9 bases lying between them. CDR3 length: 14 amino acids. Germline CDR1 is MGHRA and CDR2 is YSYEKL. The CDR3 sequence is CASSQRQSSYEQYF. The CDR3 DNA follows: TGCGCCAGCAGCCAGCGACAGTCCTCCTACGAGCAGTACTTC.